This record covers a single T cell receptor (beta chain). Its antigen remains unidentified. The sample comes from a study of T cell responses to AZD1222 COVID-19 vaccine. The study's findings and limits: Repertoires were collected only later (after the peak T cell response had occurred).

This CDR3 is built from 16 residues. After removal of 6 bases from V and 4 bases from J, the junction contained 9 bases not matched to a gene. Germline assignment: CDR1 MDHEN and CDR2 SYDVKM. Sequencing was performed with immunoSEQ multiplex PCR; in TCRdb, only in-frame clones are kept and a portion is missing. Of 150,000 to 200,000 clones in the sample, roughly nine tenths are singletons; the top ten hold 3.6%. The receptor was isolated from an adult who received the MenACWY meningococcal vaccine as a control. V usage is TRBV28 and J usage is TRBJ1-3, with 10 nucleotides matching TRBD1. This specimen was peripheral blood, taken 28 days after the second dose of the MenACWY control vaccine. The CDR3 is CASRTPGQGTGNTIYF. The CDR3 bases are TGTGCCAGCAGGACCCCGGGACAGGGGACAGGAAACACCATATATTTT.